This TCR beta chain stems from a study of neurological immune-mediated disorders. TCRdb independently ran MiXCR on the 5' RACE reads; one entry per CDR3 protein. The sample yields tens of thousands of distinct CDR3 sequences, 3.5% to 4.5% seen once. CDR3 size: 12 residues. Per germline, CDR1 DFQATT and CDR2 SNEGSKA (reference sequence). Trimming took 4 bases from V and 7 from J; bases not matched to a gene: 3. This clonotype was recorded many times. This receptor was identified in a woman in her forties or fifties with multiple sclerosis. The chain recombines TRBV20-1 with TRBJ2-1; 8 nucleotides line up with TRBD2. Sequencing was carried out using PBMCs. CDR3 in amino acids: CSANGLANEQFF. In DNA, the CDR3 is TGCAGTGCTAACGGACTAGCAAATGAGCAGTTCTTC.